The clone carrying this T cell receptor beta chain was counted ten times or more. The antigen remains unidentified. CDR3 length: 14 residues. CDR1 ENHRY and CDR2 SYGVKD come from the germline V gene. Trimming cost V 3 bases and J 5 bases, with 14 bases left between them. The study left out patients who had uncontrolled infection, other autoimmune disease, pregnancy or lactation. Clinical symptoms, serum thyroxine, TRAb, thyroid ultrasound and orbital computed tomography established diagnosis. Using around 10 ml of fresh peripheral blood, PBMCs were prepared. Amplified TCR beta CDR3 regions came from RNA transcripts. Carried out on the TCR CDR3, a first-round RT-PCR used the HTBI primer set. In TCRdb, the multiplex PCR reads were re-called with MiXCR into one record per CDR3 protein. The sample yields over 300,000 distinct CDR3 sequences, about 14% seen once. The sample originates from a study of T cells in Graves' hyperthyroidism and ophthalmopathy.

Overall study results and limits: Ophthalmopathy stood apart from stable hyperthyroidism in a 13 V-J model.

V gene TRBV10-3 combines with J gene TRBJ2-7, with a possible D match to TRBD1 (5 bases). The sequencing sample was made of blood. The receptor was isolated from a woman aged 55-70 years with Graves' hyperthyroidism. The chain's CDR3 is CAISEGRAAHEQYF. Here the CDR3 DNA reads TGTGCCATCAGTGAAGGCAGGGCGGCCCACGAGCAGTACTTC.